These 32 T cell receptor beta chains share one sample of origin, sequenced in a study of shared clonotypes between healthy human individuals. Produced via immunoSEQ multiplex PCR; TCRdb's table is partial and in-frame only. Of approximately 740,000 clones listed, about 91% are singletons. Selected positively for CCR7 and CD45RO-negative, naive CD8 cells excluded terminally differentiated effector memory CD45RA+ cells. The sample taken for sequencing was naive CD8+ T cells sorted from blood. Receptors were obtained from a man under 40 in good health.

The rearrangement uses TRBV27 and TRBJ1-1; D possibly corresponds to TRBD1 (6 bases). Germline V gene data show CDR1 as MNHEY and CDR2 as SMNVEV (reference sequence). The V gene lost 1 base and the J gene lost 10 bases, with 25 bases spanning the gap. The CDR3 length is 17 residues. This CDR3 is CASSLLSGVFSEGGAFF. CDR3 bases: TGTGCCAGCAGTTTATTGTCGGGTGTGTTCTCAGAAGGGGGAGCTTTCTTT.

CDR3 nucleotides: TGTGCCAGCACCCCCCTCCCGGGAGACTCCTACAATGAGCAGTTCTTC. It encodes CASTPLPGDSYNEQFF. The V gene is TRBV28, the J gene TRBJ2-1, with D perhaps TRBD2 (6 bases). Germline V gene data show CDR1 as MDHEN and CDR2 as SYDVKM. V shed 7 bases and J shed 0 bases, with 16 bases lying between them. There are 16 residues in the CDR3.

V usage is TRBV4-1 and J usage is TRBJ2-7; D is ambiguous. The CDR3 runs to 15 residues. The germline V and J ends were trimmed by 0 bases and 1 base, with 10 bases remaining between them. CDR1 and CDR2 from the germline V gene are MGHRA and YSYEKL. CDR3 sequence (DNA): TGCGCCAGCAGCCAAGAAGGGTATCAGTCCTACGAGCAGTACTTC. Protein: CASSQEGYQSYEQYF.

The chain links TRBV7-9 to TRBJ2-7; D not resolved. This CDR3 contains 16 residues. CDR1 and CDR2 (germline): SEHNR, FQNEAQ (reference sequence). The V end was cut by 1 base, the J end by 2 bases, with 15 bases between. CDR3 DNA: TGTGCCAGCAGCTTAGATGGAACGAACTCTCCCTACGAGCAGTACTTC. Translating gives CASSLDGTNSPYEQYF.

This sequence joins TRBV7-9 and TRBJ2-2; either TRBD1 or TRBD2 may fit D (6 bases each). This CDR3 contains 15 residues. V was shortened by 7 bases and J by 0 bases, with 12 bases between the two germline ends. CDR1 and CDR2 from the germline V gene are SEHNR and FQNEAQ (reference sequence). The CDR3 coding sequence is TGTGCCAGCACCCGGGGGACACCGAACACCGGGGAGCTGTTTTTT. Translating gives CASTRGTPNTGELFF.

The chain employs TRBV2 and TRBJ1-3; 10 bases are a match to TRBD1. Germline V lookup: CDR1 SNHLY, CDR2 FYNNEI. J gave up 6 bases and V 3 bases, and 2 bases lay outside the gene matches. The CDR3 is made up of 14 amino acids. CDR3: CASSEGQGINTIYF. The CDR3 nucleotides are TGTGCCAGCAGTGAGGGACAGGGGATAAACACCATATATTTT.

The J gene is TRBJ2-5, the V gene TRBV15, with D perhaps matching TRBD2 (5 bases). The CDR3 has 17 amino acids. V was trimmed by 0 bases and J by 5 bases, leaving 19 bases between them. Germline CDR1 is LNHNV and CDR2 is YYDKDF (reference sequence). CDR3 sequence reads: CATSRDPRTGKKETQYF. CDR3 DNA: TGTGCCACCAGCAGAGATCCACGTACGGGGAAGAAGGAGACCCAGTACTTC.

Ten or more counts support this clone. The V call is TRBV5-1, the J call TRBJ2-7; tentative D call: TRBD2 (7 bases). CDR1 is SGHRS and CDR2 is YFSETQ in the germline V gene. This CDR3 comprises 15 residues. Between the trimmed V and J ends, which lost 4 bases and 7 bases, there was a span of 21 bases. For the CDR3, the DNA is TGCGCCAGCAGCGTGGGGAGGGGGAGAAGTAGGGAGCAGTACTTC. Translating it yields CASSVGRGRSREQYF. Combining the CDR3 with reference TRBV5-1 and TRBJ2-7 gives the whole variable domain KAGVTQTPRYLIKTRGQQVTLSCSPISGHRSVSWYQQTPGQGLQFLFEYFSETQRNKGNFPGRFSGRQFSNSRSEMNVSTLELGDSALYLCASSVGRGRSREQYFGPGTRLTVT.

On this clone: The junction and the germline gene differ at one end; a read error may be behind it. This rearrangement joins TRBV7-9 to TRBJ1-1; 7 bases match TRBD1. The CDR3 consists of 11 residues. Per the germline V gene, CDR1 is SEHNR and CDR2 is FQNEAQ (reference sequence). The CDR3 DNA follows: TGTGCCAGCAGCTTAGAGGCAGGGGGATCCTTT. Translating gives CASSLEAGGSF.

This clone has more than one count but fewer than ten. Additional DNA sequences in this sample encode the identical CDR3. V usage is TRBV6-5 and J usage is TRBJ2-7; D is possibly TRBD2 (6 bases). Germline values: CDR1 MNHEY, CDR2 SVGAGI. The CDR3 totals 14 residues. Trimming left V 4 bases short and J 3 bases short, with 13 bases between. CDR3 sequence (DNA): TGTGCCAGCAGTTCCGGGACCGGGGGCTACGAGCAGTACTTC. Translated, it gives CASSSGTGGYEQYF.

The V call is TRBV18, the J call TRBJ2-5; weak D call: TRBD2 (8 bases). CDR1 and CDR2 from the germline V gene are KGHSH and LQKENI. Between the trimmed V and J ends, which lost 2 bases and 1 base, there was a span of 26 bases. The CDR3 runs to 20 residues. The CDR3 DNA is TGTGCCAGCTCACCATACAACAGGGGCCCGATAACTAGCGGCCAAGAGACCCAGTACTTC. Translation: CASSPYNRGPITSGQETQYF.

The chain recombines TRBV27 with TRBJ2-1; tentatively, D is TRBD1 (5 bases). Looked up from germline, CDR1 is MNHEY and CDR2 is SMNVEV (reference sequence). This CDR3 region has 17 residues. V lost 0 bases, J lost 0 bases, and 12 bases lay in between. The CDR3 sequence: CASSLSATGYSYNEQFF. In DNA, the CDR3 is TGTGCCAGCAGTTTATCGGCCACAGGATACTCCTACAATGAGCAGTTCTTC.

This chain connects TRBV29-1 to TRBJ2-7; 7 nucleotides align to TRBD1. With V trimmed by 7 bases and J by 0 bases, 6 bases remained unmatched. Germline assignment: CDR1 SQVTM and CDR2 ANQGSEA. The CDR3 runs 13 residues. The CDR3 coding sequence is TGCAGCGCGACAGGGACCCACTCCTACGAGCAGTACTTC. Translation gives CSATGTHSYEQYF.

The V gene is TRBV7-6, the J gene TRBJ1-4; weak D call: TRBD1 (5 bases). The CDR3 has 14 amino acids. Germline CDR1 and CDR2: SGHVS and FNYEAQ. Trimming removed 1 base from V and 8 bases from J, with 11 bases in between. CDR3: CASSLGQGYEKLFF. The CDR3 DNA follows: TGTGCCAGCAGCTTAGGGCAGGGCTACGAAAAACTGTTTTTT.

V usage is TRBV5-1 and J usage is TRBJ2-7; no reliable D call. Germline lookup yields CDR1 SGHRS and CDR2 YFSETQ. The ends were cut back, 0 bases at V and 0 bases at J, with 7 bases in the middle. The CDR3 loop spans 14 amino acids. CDR3 sequence reads: CASSLGLSSYEQYF. The CDR3 DNA sequence: TGCGCCAGCAGCTTGGGTCTTTCCTCCTACGAGCAGTACTTC. The full variable domain, in which reference TRBV5-1 and TRBJ2-7 provide the parts outside the CDR3, is KAGVTQTPRYLIKTRGQQVTLSCSPISGHRSVSWYQQTPGQGLQFLFEYFSETQRNKGNFPGRFSGRQFSNSRSEMNVSTLELGDSALYLCASSLGLSSYEQYFGPGTRLTVT.

CDR3 DNA sequence: TGTGCCAGCAGTTTAAGGCGGGGGGCGGGCTCCTACGAGCAGTACTTC. It translates to CASSLRRGAGSYEQYF. The chain uses TRBV27 and TRBJ2-7, with 8 bases aligning to TRBD2. With V trimmed by 2 bases and J by 0 bases, 6 bases remained unmatched. The CDR3 loop spans 16 amino acids. Germline loops: CDR1 MNHEY, CDR2 SMNVEV (reference sequence).

This clone was counted a few times. The chain couples TRBV30 to TRBJ1-2, with D perhaps TRBD1 (6 bases). This CDR3 is 12 amino acids long. Germline-derived CDR1 and CDR2 are GTSNPN and SVGIG (reference sequence). V lost 1 base and J lost 3, with 6 bases in between. The CDR3 sequence is CAWSGTDYGYTF. In DNA, the CDR3 is TGTGCCTGGAGTGGGACAGACTATGGCTACACCTTC.

The chain links TRBV6-1 to TRBJ1-1; unclear D gene. The CDR3 is 15 residues long. Germline CDR1 MNHNS, CDR2 SASEGT. The V gene lost 2 bases and the J gene lost 3 bases, with 13 bases spanning the gap. The CDR3 DNA sequence: TGTGCCAGCAGTGAATTCGGCGTATTGGACACTGAAGCTTTCTTT. Protein: CASSEFGVLDTEAFF.

The J gene is TRBJ2-7, the V gene TRBV14; D tentatively fits TRBD1 or TRBD2 (5 bases each). Deletions cut 8 bases from V and 2 bases from J, with 16 bases between. The CDR3 totals 14 residues. Looked up from germline, CDR1 is SGHDN and CDR2 is FVKESK. The CDR3 sequence: CASPGPGGAYEQYF. As DNA, the CDR3 is TGTGCCAGCCCAGGGCCCGGAGGCGCCTACGAGCAGTACTTC. Based on the CDR3 plus reference TRBV14 and TRBJ2-7, the full variable domain is EAGVTQFPSHSVIEKGQTVTLRCDPISGHDNLYWYRRVMGKEIKFLLHFVKESKQDESGMPNNRFLAERTGGTYSTLKVQPAELEDSGVYFCASPGPGGAYEQYFGPGTRLTVT.

The J gene is TRBJ2-6, the V gene TRBV29-1; D is ambiguous. The V end was cut by 5 bases, the J end by 0 bases, with 2 bases between. Germline V lookup: CDR1 SQVTM, CDR2 ANQGSEA. The CDR3 sequence is 12 residues long. The CDR3 sequence is CSVSSGANVLTF. The CDR3 nucleotides are TGCAGCGTTAGCTCTGGGGCCAACGTCCTGACTTTC.

Comments on this clone: Other DNA sequences in the sample encode the same CDR3. The genes are TRBV10-3 and TRBJ2-7; TRBD1 matches 9 bases. Unmatched junction bases numbered 4, after V lost 0 bases and J lost 4 bases. The germline CDR1 and CDR2 sequences are ENHRY and SYGVKD. This CDR3 has 15 amino acids. CDR3 sequence reads: CAISESGTGIYEQYF. The CDR3 DNA reads as TGTGCCATCAGTGAGTCCGGGACAGGGATATACGAGCAGTACTTC.

The chain links TRBV27 to TRBJ2-1; 14 bases match TRBD2. The V gene end was trimmed by 3 bases and the J gene end by 5 bases; junction bases not matched to a gene: 6. CDR1 and CDR2 (germline): MNHEY, SMNVEV (reference sequence). The CDR3 is 17 residues long. CDR3 sequence reads: CASSLLRTSGRNNEQFF. CDR3 DNA sequence: TGTGCCAGCAGTTTGCTTCGGACTAGCGGGAGGAACAATGAGCAGTTCTTC.

This chain uses TRBV6-6 with TRBJ2-1; 9 bases are shared with TRBD1. Losses at the gene ends were 5 bases for V and 5 bases for J; bases not matched to a gene: 7. The CDR3 runs to 15 residues. CDR1 MNHNY and CDR2 SVGAGI come from the germline V gene (reference sequence). The CDR3 reads CASSPGQGLDNEQFF. The CDR3 bases are TGTGCCAGCAGTCCCGGACAGGGGTTGGACAATGAGCAGTTCTTC.

This chain links TRBV7-9 with TRBJ2-5; TRBD1 matches 9 bases. CDR3 size: 14 residues. CDR1 and CDR2 from the germline V gene are SEHNR and FQNEAQ (reference sequence). V dropped 8 bases and J dropped 2; count of bases not matched to a gene: 6. The CDR3 spells CASGSGTGQETQYF. In nucleotides, the CDR3 is TGTGCCAGCGGATCCGGGACAGGGCAAGAGACCCAGTACTTC.

This rearrangement joins TRBV9 to TRBJ1-1; possibly TRBD1 for D (6 bases). The CDR3 spans 14 residues. CDR1 and CDR2 from the germline V gene are SGDLS and YYNGEE. With 6 bases removed from V and 4 bases from J, the gap between germline ends came to 16 bases. CDR3 coding DNA: TGTGCCAGCAACGAAGGGGGGGCCGGCACTGAAGCTTTCTTT. Residues: CASNEGGAGTEAFF.

This chain connects TRBV12-5 to TRBJ2-2; D possibly corresponds to TRBD1 (5 bases). V was clipped by 3 bases and J by 3 bases, with 8 bases between them. The CDR3 is 14 residues long. The germline gives CDR1 LGHNT, CDR2 FRNRAP. The CDR3 DNA reads as TGTGCTAGTGGTTTAAAAGGGGACACCGGGGAGCTGTTTTTT. Amino acid sequence: CASGLKGDTGELFF. Filled out from reference TRBV12-5 and TRBJ2-2, the complete variable domain reads DARVTQTPRHKVTEMGQEVTMRCQPILGHNTVFWYRQTMMQGLELLAYFRNRAPLDDSGMPKDRFSAEMPDATLATLKIQPSEPRDSAVYFCASGLKGDTGELFFGEGSRLTVL.

The chain links TRBV30 to TRBJ2-3, with 7 nucleotides matching TRBD2. V gave up 0 bases and J gave up 2 bases; unmatched junction bases: 5. The CDR3 spans 15 residues. Germline-derived CDR1 and CDR2 are GTSNPN and SVGIG (reference sequence). DNA for the CDR3: TGTGCCTGGAGTGTAACTAGCGCTCACACAGATACGCAGTATTTT. Its protein is CAWSVTSAHTDTQYF.

This chain links TRBV9 with TRBJ1-3, with a weak D call TRBD1 (6 bases). Trimming took 5 bases from V and 1 from J, leaving 16 bases between them. Germline-derived CDR1 and CDR2 are SGDLS and YYNGEE. This CDR3 contains 16 residues. The CDR3: CASSRTAKGSGNTIYF. The CDR3 DNA reads as TGTGCCAGCAGTAGGACAGCGAAGGGTTCTGGAAACACCATATATTTT.

This clone was seen only once. The gene calls are TRBV11-2 and TRBJ1-1; D remains unclear. Trimming stripped 5 bases from V and 1 base from J, with 17 bases between. Germline assignment: CDR1 SGHAT and CDR2 FQNNGV. The CDR3 contains 16 residues. The CDR3 nucleotides are TGTGCCAGCAGCCCCCCGCGGGCTGGGGAGAACACTGAAGCTTTCTTT. Translation: CASSPPRAGENTEAFF.

The genes are TRBV6-5 and TRBJ2-1; maybe TRBD1 (6 bases). Germline CDR1 reads MNHEY; CDR2 reads SVGAGI. The CDR3 is 15 residues long. V was trimmed by 5 bases and J by 5 bases, leaving 16 bases between them. CDR3 loop: CASSKYDRPDNEQFF. The CDR3, as DNA: TGTGCCAGCAGTAAATACGACAGGCCCGACAATGAGCAGTTCTTC.

The genes are TRBV27 and TRBJ1-2, with 7 bases matching TRBD1. Germline lookup yields CDR1 MNHEY and CDR2 SMNVEV (reference sequence). The CDR3 has 15 amino acids. V shed 6 bases and J 6 bases; nucleotides not matched to a gene: 13. CDR3 region: CASRAGGPIHHGYTF. The CDR3, as DNA: TGTGCCAGCAGGGCAGGGGGACCCATACATCATGGCTACACCTTC.

The chain has TRBV27 and TRBJ2-2; TRBD2 agrees at 12 bases. The germline CDR1 and CDR2 sequences are MNHEY and SMNVEV (reference sequence). The V gene end was trimmed by 7 bases and the J gene end by 1 base; junction bases not matched to a gene: 4. This CDR3 is 16 amino acids long. Here the CDR3 DNA reads TGTGCCAGCATTAAACTAGCGGGAGGGAACACCGGGGAGCTGTTTTTT. Protein: CASIKLAGGNTGELFF.